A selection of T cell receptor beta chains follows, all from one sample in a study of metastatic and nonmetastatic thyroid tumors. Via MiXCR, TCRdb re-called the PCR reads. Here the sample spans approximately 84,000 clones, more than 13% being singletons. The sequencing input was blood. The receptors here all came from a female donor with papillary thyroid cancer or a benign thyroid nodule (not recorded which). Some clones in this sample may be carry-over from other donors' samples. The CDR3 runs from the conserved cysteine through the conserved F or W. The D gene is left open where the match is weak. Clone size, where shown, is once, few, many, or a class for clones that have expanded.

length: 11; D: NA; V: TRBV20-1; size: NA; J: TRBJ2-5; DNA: TGCAGTGCTATAGAATCAGAGACCCAGTACTTC; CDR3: CSAIESETQYF
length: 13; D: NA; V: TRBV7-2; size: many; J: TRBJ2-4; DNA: TGTGCCAGCAGCTCCCCGGCACTCGGCATTCAGTACTTC; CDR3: CASSSPALGIQYF
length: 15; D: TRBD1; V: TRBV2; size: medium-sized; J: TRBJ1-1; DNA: TGTGCCAGCAGTTGGACAGGGGGCGTTGGGACTGAAGCTTTCTTT; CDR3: CASSWTGGVGTEAFF
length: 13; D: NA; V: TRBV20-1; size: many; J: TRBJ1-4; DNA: TGCAGTGCTGTTGAGGCAGGTGGTGAAAAACTGTTTTTT; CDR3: CSAVEAGGEKLFF
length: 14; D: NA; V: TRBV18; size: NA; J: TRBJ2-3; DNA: TGTGCCAGCTCGCCACTGGGCGGGATCGATACGCAGTATTTT; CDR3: CASSPLGGIDTQYF
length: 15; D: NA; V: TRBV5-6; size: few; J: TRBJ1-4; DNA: TGTGCCAGCAGCGAATACGGGACCCCTAATGAAAAACTGTTTTTT; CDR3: CASSEYGTPNEKLFF
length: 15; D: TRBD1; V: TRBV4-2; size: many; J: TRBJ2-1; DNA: TGTGCCAGCAGCCAACAGGACAGGTCCTACAATGAGCAGTTCTTC; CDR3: CASSQQDRSYNEQFF
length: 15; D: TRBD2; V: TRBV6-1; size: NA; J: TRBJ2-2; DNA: TGTGCCAGCTGGAACGGACTAGCGGGCACCGGGGAGCTGTTTTTT; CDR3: CASWNGLAGTGELFF
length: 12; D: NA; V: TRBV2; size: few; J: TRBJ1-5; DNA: TGTGCCAGCAAGGGGTGGGATCAGCCCCAGCATTTT; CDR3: CASKGWDQPQHF
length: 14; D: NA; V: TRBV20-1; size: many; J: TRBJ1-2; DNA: TGCAGTGCTAGACAACCGGGGCCCCTACCTGGCTACACCTTC; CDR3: CSARQPGPLPGYTF
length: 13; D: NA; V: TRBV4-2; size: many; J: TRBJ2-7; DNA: TGTGCCAGCAGCCAAGGGCCCGCTGGGGAGCAGTACTTC; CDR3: CASSQGPAGEQYF
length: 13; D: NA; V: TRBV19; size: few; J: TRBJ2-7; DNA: TGTTCCAGTAGTCCTCCCGGAGGGGCCGGGCAGTACTTC; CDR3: CSSSPPGGAGQYF
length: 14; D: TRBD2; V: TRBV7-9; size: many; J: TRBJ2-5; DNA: TGTGCCAGCAGCCAGACTAGCGGGGACAGGACCCAGTACTTC; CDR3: CASSQTSGDRTQYF
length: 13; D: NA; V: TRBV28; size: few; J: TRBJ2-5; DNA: TGTGCCAGCAGAGTAGGGGGAGTAGAGACCCAGTACTTC; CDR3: CASRVGGVETQYF
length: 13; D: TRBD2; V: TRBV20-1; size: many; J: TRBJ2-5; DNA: TGCAGTGTCGCTAGCGGGGCCAGGGAGACCCAGTACTTC; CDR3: CSVASGARETQYF
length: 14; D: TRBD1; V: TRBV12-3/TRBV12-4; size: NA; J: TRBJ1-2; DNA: TGTGCCAGCAGTCCGACAGGGGGCGTCTATGGCTACACCTTC; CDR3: CASSPTGGVYGYTF
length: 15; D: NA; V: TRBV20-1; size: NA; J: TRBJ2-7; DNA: TGCAGTGCTAAACACCTCACTTGGGAACCCTACGAGCAGTACTTC; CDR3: CSAKHLTWEPYEQYF
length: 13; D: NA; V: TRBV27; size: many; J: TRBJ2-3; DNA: TGTGCCAGCAGCAACCCGAGAACAGATACGCAGTATTTT; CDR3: CASSNPRTDTQYF
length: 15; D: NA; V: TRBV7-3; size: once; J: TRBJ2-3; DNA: TGTGCCAGCAGCCCCTGGGGGGCCGGCACATGTACGCAGTATTTT; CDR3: CASSPWGAGTCTQYF
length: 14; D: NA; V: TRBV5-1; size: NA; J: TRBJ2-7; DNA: TGCGCCAGCAGCTTGGGTACGGTATTCCACGAGCAGTACTTC; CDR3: CASSLGTVFHEQYF
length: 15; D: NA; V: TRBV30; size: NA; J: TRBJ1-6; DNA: TGTGCCTGGAGTACAGGGATGATGAGGGATTCACCCCTCCACTTT; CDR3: CAWSTGMMRDSPLHF
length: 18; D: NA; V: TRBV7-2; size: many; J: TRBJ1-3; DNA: TGTGCCAGCAGCAAACAGAAGGTTTGGGGGGCTTATGGAAACACCATATATTTT; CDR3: CASSKQKVWGAYGNTIYF
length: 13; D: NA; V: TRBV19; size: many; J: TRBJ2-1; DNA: TGTGCCAGTAGTTGGCTAGGGGGCAATGAGCAGTTCTTC; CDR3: CASSWLGGNEQFF
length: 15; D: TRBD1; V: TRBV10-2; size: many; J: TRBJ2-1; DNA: TGCGCCAGCCGAGGACAGGGTCTCTTAGGCAATGAGCAGTTCTTC; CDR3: CASRGQGLLGNEQFF
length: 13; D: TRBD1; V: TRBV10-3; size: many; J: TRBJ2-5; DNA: TGTGCCACGGGACAGGGGGCGAGGGAGACCCAGTACTTC; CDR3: CATGQGARETQYF
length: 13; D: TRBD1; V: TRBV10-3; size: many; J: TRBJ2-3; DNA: TGTGCCATCACTCCGTCAGGGGGAGATACGCAGTATTTT; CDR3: CAITPSGGDTQYF
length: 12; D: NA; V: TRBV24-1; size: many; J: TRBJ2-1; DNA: TGTGCCACCAGTGTCGGCCCCAGGGAGCAGTTCTTC; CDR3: CATSVGPREQFF
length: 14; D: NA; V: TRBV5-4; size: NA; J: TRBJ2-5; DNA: TGTGCCAGCAGCTTGAGAACAGGCCAAGAGACCCAGTACTTC; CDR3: CASSLRTGQETQYF
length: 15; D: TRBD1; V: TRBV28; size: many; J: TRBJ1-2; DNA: TGTGCCAGCAGACCCCCTAGGGACAGGGGCTATGGCTACACCTTC; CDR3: CASRPPRDRGYGYTF
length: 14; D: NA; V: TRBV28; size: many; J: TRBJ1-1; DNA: TGTGCCAGCAATACCGGAGGGTTGAGGACTGAAGCTTTCTTT; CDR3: CASNTGGLRTEAFF
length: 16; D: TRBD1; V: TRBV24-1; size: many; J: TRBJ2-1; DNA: TGTGCCACCAGTGAACCGGGACAGAGCTCCTACAATGAGCAGTTCTTC; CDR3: CATSEPGQSSYNEQFF
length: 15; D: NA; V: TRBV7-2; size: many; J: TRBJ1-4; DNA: TGTGCCAGCAGCCCCACAGGGTTATTTGGGGAAAAACTGTTTTTT; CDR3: CASSPTGLFGEKLFF
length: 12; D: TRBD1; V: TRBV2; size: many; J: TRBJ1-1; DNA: TGTGCCAGCATCCAGGGGGTCGGTAAAGCTTTCTTT; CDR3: CASIQGVGKAFF
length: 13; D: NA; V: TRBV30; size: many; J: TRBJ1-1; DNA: TGTGCCTGGACCAAGGACGTAGACACTGAAGCTTTCTTT; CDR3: CAWTKDVDTEAFF
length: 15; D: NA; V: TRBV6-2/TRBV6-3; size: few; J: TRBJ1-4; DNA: TGTGCCAGCATTTACTCCTGGGGTTTGAGTGAAAAACTGTTTTTT; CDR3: CASIYSWGLSEKLFF
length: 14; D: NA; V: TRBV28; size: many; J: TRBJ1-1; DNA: TGTGCCAGCAGTTTAGCGTCAGGGGTCCCTCAAGCTTTCTTT; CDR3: CASSLASGVPQAFF
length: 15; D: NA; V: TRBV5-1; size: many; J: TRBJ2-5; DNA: TGCGCCAGCAGCTTGGCTGGGAATGGGGTGGCGACCCAGTACTTC; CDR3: CASSLAGNGVATQYF
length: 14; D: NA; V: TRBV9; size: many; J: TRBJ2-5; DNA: TGTGCCAGCAGCGTAAGCCCAGGACAAGAGACCCAGTACTTC; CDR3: CASSVSPGQETQYF
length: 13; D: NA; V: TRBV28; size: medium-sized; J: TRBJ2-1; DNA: TGTGCCAGCAGCCTCGAGGGGTACAATGAGCAGTTCTTC; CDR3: CASSLEGYNEQFF
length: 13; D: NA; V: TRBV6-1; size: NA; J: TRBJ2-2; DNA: TGTGCCAGCAGTAAACCCACGGGGAGGGAGCTGTTTTTT; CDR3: CASSKPTGRELFF
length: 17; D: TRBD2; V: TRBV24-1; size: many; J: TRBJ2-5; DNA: TGTGCCACCAGTGATCCTCGGAGGCTAGCGGGGCTAGAGACCCAGTACTTC; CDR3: CATSDPRRLAGLETQYF
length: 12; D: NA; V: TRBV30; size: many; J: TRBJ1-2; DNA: TGTGCCTGGAGTGTAAGGGCAAAGGGCTACACCTTC; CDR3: CAWSVRAKGYTF
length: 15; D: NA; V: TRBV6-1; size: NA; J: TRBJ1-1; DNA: TGTGCCAGCGGACAGAGAACTCAGGGAAACACTGAAGCTTTCTTT; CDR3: CASGQRTQGNTEAFF
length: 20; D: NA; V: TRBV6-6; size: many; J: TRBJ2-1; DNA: TGTGCCAGCAGTTACGGCACGGGTAGGGGTACCGGTGTGTCTTACAATGAGCAGTTCTTC; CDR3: CASSYGTGRGTGVSYNEQFF
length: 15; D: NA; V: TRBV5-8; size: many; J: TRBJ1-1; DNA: TGTGCCAGCAGCCCTAGGGTAGAGATGAACACTGAAGCTTTCTTT; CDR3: CASSPRVEMNTEAFF
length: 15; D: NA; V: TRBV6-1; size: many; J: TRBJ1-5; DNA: TGTGCCAGCAGTCCGACCCCGGACAGATATCAGCCCCAGCATTTT; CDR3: CASSPTPDRYQPQHF
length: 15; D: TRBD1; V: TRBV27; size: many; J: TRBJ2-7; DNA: TGTGCCAGCAGTTTATCGGGACAGGGACTAAATGAGCAGTACTTC; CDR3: CASSLSGQGLNEQYF
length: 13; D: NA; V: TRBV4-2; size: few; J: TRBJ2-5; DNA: TGTGCCAGCAGCCTGGTGGGGGGAGAGACCCAGTACTTC; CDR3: CASSLVGGETQYF
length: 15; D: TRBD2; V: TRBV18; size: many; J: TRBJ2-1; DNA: TGTGCCAGCTCACCGAGCGGGGCCAGTCGCGATGAGCAGTTCTTC; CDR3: CASSPSGASRDEQFF